The 18 T cell receptor beta chains below all came from one sample that was sequenced in a study of PD-1 blockade in classical Hodgkin lymphoma. Every patient had relapsed following autologous stem cell transplantation, and cohorts differed in brentuximab vedotin exposure. Sequencing was performed with immunoSEQ multiplex PCR; in TCRdb, only in-frame clones are kept and a portion is missing. Among about 41,000 clones listed, 65% to 80% were seen once. The sample was peripheral blood mononuclear cells (PBMCs), taken at baseline. These TCRs come from a human donor with classical Hodgkin lymphoma.

This rearrangement joins TRBV7-2 to TRBJ2-6, with 10 bases matching TRBD1. The length of the CDR3 is 17 residues. V lost 4 bases and J lost 4; bases outside the gene matches: 7. Germline V lookup: CDR1 SGHTA, CDR2 FQGNSA. CDR3: CASSYRDRGSGANVLTF. CDR3 bases: TGTGCCAGCAGCTACCGGGACAGGGGATCCGGGGCCAACGTCCTGACTTTC.

The CDR3 is CASSLGGPNEKLFF. The CDR3 coding sequence is TGTGCCAGCAGTTTAGGGGGCCCCAATGAAAAACTGTTTTTT. V usage is TRBV28 and J usage is TRBJ1-4, with a possible D match to TRBD1 (6 bases). Germline values: CDR1 MDHEN, CDR2 SYDVKM. V gave up 2 bases and J gave up 5 bases, with 9 bases separating them. This CDR3 region has 14 residues.

This clone was picked up one time. The junction does not match germline at one end; this may be a read error. The rearrangement joins TRBV5-4 to TRBJ2-7; no definite D call. CDR3 length: 14 residues. CDR1 and CDR2 (germline): SGHNT, YYREEE (reference sequence). This chain's CDR3 is CASRLDFLSYEQYF. DNA for the CDR3: TGTGCCAGCAGGTTGGATTTTTTATCCTACGAGCAGTACTTC. Full variable domain (remainder filled in from reference TRBV5-4 and TRBJ2-7): ETGVTQSPTHLIKTRGQQVTLRCSSQSGHNTVSWYQQALGQGPQFIFQYYREEENGRGNFPPRFSGLQFPNYSSELNVNALELDDSALYLCASRLDFLSYEQYFGPGTRLTVT.

The rearrangement joins TRBV27 to TRBJ2-1; D is perhaps TRBD1 (6 bases). In germline, CDR1 is MNHEY, CDR2 SMNVEV (reference sequence). The length of the CDR3 is 12 residues. Trimming left V 8 bases short and J 7 bases short, with 12 bases between. CDR3 nucleotide sequence: TGTGCCAGCTCCCACACAGGGAATGAGCAGTTCTTC. Protein: CASSHTGNEQFF.

This chain uses TRBV7-9 with TRBJ1-2, with 10 bases identical to TRBD1. The CDR3 loop spans 15 amino acids. Germline V gene sequence: CDR1 SEHNR, CDR2 FQNEAQ (reference sequence). The ends lost 5 bases at V and 1 base at J; junction bases unmatched: 4. CDR3 protein: CASSKGQGINYGYTF. The CDR3 coding sequence is TGTGCCAGCAGCAAGGGACAGGGGATTAACTATGGCTACACCTTC.

The table lists this clone with a count of one. The same CDR3 can be traced to other DNA sequences in this sample. The chain joins TRBV5-1 to TRBJ1-5, with D hard to call. V lost 4 bases and J 0 bases, leaving 11 bases between the germline ends. CDR1 and CDR2 (germline): SGHRS, YFSETQ. This CDR3 is 15 amino acids long. This chain's CDR3 is CASSLGGDSNQPQHF. The CDR3 DNA sequence: TGCGCCAGCAGCCTGGGCGGCGATAGCAATCAGCCCCAGCATTTT.

The rearrangement links TRBV6-5 to TRBJ2-1; D ambiguous. The CDR3 covers 13 residues. Trimming removed 7 bases from V and 2 bases from J, with 9 bases in between. CDR1 and CDR2 (germline): MNHEY, SVGAGI. The CDR3 here is CASKGITYNEQFF. CDR3 nucleotides: TGTGCCAGCAAGGGAATAACCTACAATGAGCAGTTCTTC.

This clone was counted only a few times. The chain links TRBV6-4 to TRBJ2-1, with 13 bases aligning to TRBD2. V was pared by 6 bases and J by 10 bases, with 6 bases of the junction left unmatched. The CDR3 length is 14 residues. CDR1 MRHNA and CDR2 SNTAGT come from the germline V gene. The CDR3, as DNA: TGTGCCAGCAGCCGACTAGCGGGAGGTCTGGAGCAGTTCTTC. This gives the protein CASSRLAGGLEQFF.

This chain connects TRBV28 to TRBJ2-1; no clear D. Trimming took off 5 bases at V and 5 bases at J, with 10 bases between the two ends. This CDR3 spans 13 amino acids. The germline CDR1 and CDR2 sequences are MDHEN and SYDVKM. The chain's CDR3 is CASSIEFHNEQFF. In nucleotides, the CDR3 is TGTGCCAGCAGTATAGAGTTCCACAATGAGCAGTTCTTC. Variable domain in full (rest from reference TRBV28 and TRBJ2-1): DVKVTQSSRYLVKRTGEKVFLECVQDMDHENMFWYRQDPGLGLRLIYFSYDVKMKEKGDIPEGYSVSREKKERFSLILESASTNQTSMYLCASSIEFHNEQFFGPGTRLTVL.

As to this clone: The junction shows a germline mismatch at one end, possibly a read error. V gene TRBV18 combines with J gene TRBJ2-7; D gene ambiguous. The CDR3 covers 13 residues. Germline V gene data show CDR1 as KGHSH and CDR2 as LQKENI. In nucleotides, the CDR3 is TGTGCCAGCTCAGCACCGGGCTCCTACGAGCAGTACTTC. This sequence encodes CASSAPGSYEQYF.

V usage is TRBV6-5 and J usage is TRBJ2-7; 8 bases align to TRBD1. Germline loops: CDR1 MNHEY, CDR2 SVGAGI. The CDR3 totals 15 residues. With V trimmed by 9 bases and J by 3 bases, 13 bases remained unmatched. The CDR3 reads CASSYGRTGLYEQYF. For the CDR3, the DNA is TGTGCCAGTTCCTACGGTCGGACAGGGCTCTACGAGCAGTACTTC.

V gene TRBV19 combines with J gene TRBJ2-2; D might be TRBD1 or TRBD2, each matching 6 bases. V lost 6 bases and J 8 bases, leaving 13 bases between the germline ends. The CDR3 has 13 amino acids. CDR1 and CDR2 from the germline V gene are LNHDA and SQIVND (reference sequence). CDR3 amino acids: CASRKGEAGELFF. CDR3 in DNA: TGTGCCAGTAGGAAGGGGGAGGCTGGGGAGCTGTTTTTT.

This clone came up once. CDR3 DNA sequence: TGTGCCAGCAGGCCACGGAGAGACACCGGGGAGCTGTTTTTT. Encoded protein: CASRPRRDTGELFF. This sequence joins TRBV6-5 and TRBJ2-2; D uncertain. Trimming took off 6 bases at V and 3 bases at J, with 11 bases between the two ends. The CDR3 runs 14 residues. Germline V gives CDR1 MNHEY, CDR2 SVGAGI.

The rearrangement uses TRBV27 and TRBJ1-2, with D hard to call. This CDR3 contains 11 residues. Trimming left V 11 bases short and J 4 bases short, with 11 bases between. Germline V CDR1 and CDR2: MNHEY, SMNVEV (reference sequence). CDR3 sequence reads: CAPEHPYGYTF. The CDR3 bases are TGTGCCCCCGAGCACCCCTATGGCTACACCTTC.

The CDR3 DNA reads as TGTGCCAGCAGGGGACAGGGGGCAAACGAGCAGTTCTTC. Encoded protein: CASRGQGANEQFF. V and J are TRBV6-5 and TRBJ2-1, with 12 nucleotides matching TRBD1. With V trimmed by 6 bases and J by 10 bases, 4 bases remained unmatched. Germline-derived CDR1 and CDR2 are MNHEY and SVGAGI. The CDR3 consists of 13 residues.

The gene calls are TRBV18 and TRBJ1-5; tentatively, D is TRBD1 (6 bases). V was trimmed by 2 bases and J by 4 bases, leaving 9 bases between them. The CDR3 spans 14 residues. CDR1 is KGHSH, CDR2 LQKENI, per germline. Written as DNA, the CDR3 is TGTGCCAGCTCACCATTAGGGGGGAATCAGCCCCAGCATTTT. Residues: CASSPLGGNQPQHF.

The chain has TRBV18 and TRBJ2-7; maybe TRBD1 (6 bases). The CDR3 contains 13 residues. Trimming left V 4 bases short and J 3 bases short, with 10 bases between. Germline V gene data show CDR1 as KGHSH and CDR2 as LQKENI. The CDR3 reads CASSLGHVYEQYF. CDR3 nucleotide sequence: TGTGCCAGCTCACTGGGACACGTCTACGAGCAGTACTTC.

This clone appeared once. The chain uses TRBV6-6 and TRBJ1-5; weak D call: TRBD1 (6 bases). This CDR3 spans 16 amino acids. The V end lost 0 bases, the J end lost 5 bases, and 14 bases lay between the germline ends. Germline CDR1 is MNHNY and CDR2 is SVGAGI (reference sequence). In nucleotides, the CDR3 is TGTGCCAGCAGTTACTCGAAGGGGGGGACTTATCAGCCCCAGCATTTT. It yields the protein CASSYSKGGTYQPQHF.